This passage covers 15 T cell receptor beta chains from one sample sequenced in a study of shared clonotypes between healthy human individuals. The data were produced by immunoSEQ multiplex PCR, yet TCRdb's version contains in-frame clones alone and is incomplete. The data show around 1.5 million clones, 98% seen once. The sequenced material came from naive CD4+ T cells sorted from blood. Indicated subset: CD45RA+ positively selected. The receptors shown here come from a man aged 25 to 40 in good health.

The chain links TRBV21-1 to TRBJ2-3; the table's D call, TRBD1, was not checked against the DNA. TRBV21-1 has pseudogene status. This CDR3 is built from 18 residues. The CDR3, as DNA: TGTGCCAGCAGCAGGCCCCTCCCGGACAGGGCGCCCATCTATACGCAGTATTTT. Its protein is CASSRPLPDRAPIYTQYF.

The gene calls are TRBV29-1 and TRBJ2-5, with a tentative D call TRBD2 (5 bases). Looked up from germline, CDR1 is SQVTM and CDR2 is ANQGSEA. The CDR3 has 12 residues. Trimming removed 6 bases from V and 7 bases from J, with 15 bases in between. CDR3 in amino acids: CSVDLARGTQYF. DNA of the CDR3: TGCAGCGTAGACCTGGCCCGGGGGACCCAGTACTTC.

A single count supports this clone. CDR3 in DNA: TGTGCTAGTGGTTTGGCCACGACCGGGACAGGGGTTATCCACGAGCAGTACTTC. Its protein product is CASGLATTGTGVIHEQYF. The V and J genes are TRBV12-5 and TRBJ2-7; 10 bases line up with TRBD1. The CDR3 extends over 18 amino acids. CDR1 LGHNT and CDR2 FRNRAP come from the germline V gene. The J segment lost 5 bases and the V segment lost 1 base, leaving 14 bases of the junction unmatched. Filled out from reference TRBV12-5 and TRBJ2-7, the complete variable domain reads DARVTQTPRHKVTEMGQEVTMRCQPILGHNTVFWYRQTMMQGLELLAYFRNRAPLDDSGMPKDRFSAEMPDATLATLKIQPSEPRDSAVYFCASGLATTGTGVIHEQYFGPGTRLTVT.

The chain has TRBV28 and TRBJ2-5; D ambiguous. V gave up 3 bases and J gave up 7 bases, with 12 bases separating them. Germline loops: CDR1 MDHEN, CDR2 SYDVKM. The CDR3 sequence is 13 residues long. The chain's CDR3 is CASSFVTEGTQYF. The CDR3, as DNA: TGTGCCAGCAGTTTCGTGACCGAAGGGACCCAGTACTTC.

The V gene is TRBV2, the J gene TRBJ2-5; 11 bases fit TRBD2. The CDR3 consists of 16 residues. The trim removed 4 bases at V and 4 bases at J, leaving 8 bases unmatched. Looked up from germline, CDR1 is SNHLY and CDR2 is FYNNEI. DNA for the CDR3: TGTGCCAGCAGTGCAACGGGACTAGCGGTAGGAGAGACCCAGTACTTC. Amino acid sequence: CASSATGLAVGETQYF.

The V and J genes are TRBV28 and TRBJ1-5, with D unresolved. The V end lost 3 bases, the J end lost 2 bases, and 14 bases lay between the germline ends. CDR1 MDHEN and CDR2 SYDVKM come from the germline V gene. CDR3 length equals 16 residues. The chain's CDR3 is CASSFRSGRGNQPQHF. CDR3 DNA sequence: TGTGCCAGCAGTTTTCGGTCGGGGAGAGGCAATCAGCCCCAGCATTTT.

This clone was seen once. The chain is built from TRBV28 and TRBJ1-1; D call uncertain. CDR3 length equals 13 residues. Trimming left V 3 bases short and J 1 base short, with 6 bases between. Per germline, CDR1 MDHEN and CDR2 SYDVKM. The CDR3 protein is CASSLNWNTEAFF. CDR3 DNA: TGTGCCAGCAGTTTGAATTGGAACACTGAAGCTTTCTTT.

The J gene is TRBJ2-1, the V gene TRBV19; D is perhaps TRBD2 (6 bases). CDR1 is LNHDA, CDR2 SQIVND, per germline (reference sequence). The ends were cut back, 0 bases at V and 5 bases at J, with 11 bases in the middle. The CDR3 length is 15 residues. The CDR3 nucleotides are TGTGCCAGTAGTATAGATCGGAGGGGAAACAATGAGCAGTTCTTC. Encoded protein: CASSIDRRGNNEQFF.

The chain is built from TRBV5-4 and TRBJ2-2, with D possibly being TRBD1 (7 bases). V was clipped by 7 bases and J by 4 bases, with 14 bases between them. The CDR3 has 14 amino acids. The germline V gene has CDR1 SGHNT and CDR2 YYREEE (reference sequence). Written as DNA, the CDR3 is TGTGCCAGCGGGGGGACAGTCTCCACCGGGGAGCTGTTTTTT. Translating it yields CASGGTVSTGELFF.

This clone was recorded a few times. The chain employs TRBV7-9 and TRBJ2-7, with no clear D. V was pared by 6 bases and J by 3 bases, with 9 bases between. Germline V CDR1 and CDR2: SEHNR, FQNEAQ (reference sequence). The CDR3 length is 12 residues. The CDR3 bases are TGTGCCAGCAGGGCCAAGGACTACGAGCAGTACTTC. Translation: CASRAKDYEQYF.

The chain has TRBV7-3 and TRBJ1-4, with unresolved D. V lost 1 base to trimming and J lost 0 bases, with 6 bases between them. Germline V gene data show CDR1 as SGHTA and CDR2 as FQGTGA. The CDR3 is 15 residues long. The CDR3 DNA reads as TGTGCCAGCAGCTTAAGGAGAGCAACTAATGAAAAACTGTTTTTT. As protein: CASSLRRATNEKLFF.

The genes are TRBV7-2 and TRBJ2-1, with TRBD1 matching 8 bases. Germline CDR1 is SGHTA and CDR2 is FQGNSA. Trimming cost V 5 bases and J 6 bases; bases outside gene matches: 9. The CDR3 is 15 amino acids. In nucleotides, the CDR3 is TGTGCCAGCAGCCCCGCAGCGGACAGGGTCAATGAGCAGTTCTTC. Translated, it gives CASSPAADRVNEQFF.

The V and J genes are TRBV9 and TRBJ2-1, with D tentatively TRBD2 (5 bases). This CDR3 is 15 amino acids long. V shed 4 bases and J shed 0 bases, with 11 bases lying between them. Germline V gene lookup returns CDR1 SGDLS and CDR2 YYNGEE. CDR3 nucleotide sequence: TGTGCCAGCAGCTTTCGAGAGGGCTCCTACAATGAGCAGTTCTTC. Translating it yields CASSFREGSYNEQFF. Complete variable domain (other parts from reference TRBV9 and TRBJ2-1): DSGVTQTPKHLITATGQRVTLRCSPRSGDLSVYWYQQSLDQGLQFLIQYYNGEERAKGNILERFSAQQFPDLHSELNLSSLELGDSALYFCASSFREGSYNEQFFGPGTRLTVL.

The chain is built from TRBV11-3 and TRBJ2-1; 7 nucleotides align to TRBD2. CDR3 length: 15 residues. The V and J ends lost 1 base and 10 bases, in that order; junction bases with no gene match: 10. Germline CDR1 is SGHNT and CDR2 is YENEEA. The chain's CDR3 is CASSLGTSPLGEQFF. In nucleotides, the CDR3 is TGTGCCAGCAGCTTAGGGACTAGTCCTTTGGGCGAGCAGTTCTTC.

The chain couples TRBV9 to TRBJ2-2, with TRBD2 as a possible D gene (5 bases). CDR3 size: 16 residues. Germline V gene data show CDR1 as SGDLS and CDR2 as YYNGEE. Trimming took off 0 bases at V and 5 bases at J, with 14 bases between the two ends. This CDR3 reads CASSVGKGSWTGELFF. CDR3 DNA: TGTGCCAGCAGCGTAGGAAAAGGGAGTTGGACCGGGGAGCTGTTTTTT.